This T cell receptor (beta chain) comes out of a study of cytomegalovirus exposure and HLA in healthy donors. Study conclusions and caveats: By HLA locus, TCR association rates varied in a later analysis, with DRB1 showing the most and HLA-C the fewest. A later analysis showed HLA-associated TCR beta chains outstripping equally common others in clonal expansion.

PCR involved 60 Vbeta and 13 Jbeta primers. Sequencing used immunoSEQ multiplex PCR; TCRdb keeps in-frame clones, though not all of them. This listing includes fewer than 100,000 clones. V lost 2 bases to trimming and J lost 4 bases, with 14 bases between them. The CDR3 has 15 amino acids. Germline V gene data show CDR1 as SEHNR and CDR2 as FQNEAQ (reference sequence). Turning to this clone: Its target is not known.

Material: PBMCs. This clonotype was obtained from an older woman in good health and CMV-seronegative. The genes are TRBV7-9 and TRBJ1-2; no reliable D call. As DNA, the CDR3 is TGTGCCAGCAGCTTAACCGGCGACAAGTCCTATGGCTACACCTTC. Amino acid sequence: CASSLTGDKSYGYTF.